This T cell receptor (beta chain) derives from a study of T cell responses to AZD1222 COVID-19 vaccine. Overall study findings and caveats: Donors were mostly white British, more females; clonal diversity possibly underestimated. The repertoires were collected only after the peak T cell response.

Concerning this clone: No antigen is known for it.

Germline V gene sequence: CDR1 SNHLY, CDR2 FYNNEI. Trimming cost V 6 bases and J 4 bases, with 9 bases left between them. CDR3 length: 13 residues. Assay: immunoSEQ multiplex PCR; the TCRdb copy retains only in-frame clones and omits some. The sample lists about 88,000 clones, under 95% occurring once. The sequence came from an adult in good health. The source was peripheral blood, collected on day 0 of MenACWY control vaccination. This sequence joins TRBV2 and TRBJ2-2; D is unresolved. This chain's CDR3 is CASRPVATGELFF. CDR3 coding DNA: TGTGCCAGCAGGCCCGTGGCCACCGGGGAGCTGTTTTTT.